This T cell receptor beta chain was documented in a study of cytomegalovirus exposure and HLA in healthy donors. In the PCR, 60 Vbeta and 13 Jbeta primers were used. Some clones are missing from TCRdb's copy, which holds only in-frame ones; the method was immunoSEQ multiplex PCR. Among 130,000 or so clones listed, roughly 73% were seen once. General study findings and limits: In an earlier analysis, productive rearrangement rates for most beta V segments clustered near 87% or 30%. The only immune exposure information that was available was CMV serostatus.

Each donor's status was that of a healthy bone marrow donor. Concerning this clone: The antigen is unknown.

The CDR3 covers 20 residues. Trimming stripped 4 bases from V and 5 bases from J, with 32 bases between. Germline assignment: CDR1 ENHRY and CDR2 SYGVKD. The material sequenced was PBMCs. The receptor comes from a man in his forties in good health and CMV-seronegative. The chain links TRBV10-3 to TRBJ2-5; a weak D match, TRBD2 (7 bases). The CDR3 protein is CAISGPSGGPNPSLTETQYF. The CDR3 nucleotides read TGTGCCATCAGTGGCCCGTCGGGGGGCCCTAACCCCAGTCTTACGGAGACCCAGTACTTC.